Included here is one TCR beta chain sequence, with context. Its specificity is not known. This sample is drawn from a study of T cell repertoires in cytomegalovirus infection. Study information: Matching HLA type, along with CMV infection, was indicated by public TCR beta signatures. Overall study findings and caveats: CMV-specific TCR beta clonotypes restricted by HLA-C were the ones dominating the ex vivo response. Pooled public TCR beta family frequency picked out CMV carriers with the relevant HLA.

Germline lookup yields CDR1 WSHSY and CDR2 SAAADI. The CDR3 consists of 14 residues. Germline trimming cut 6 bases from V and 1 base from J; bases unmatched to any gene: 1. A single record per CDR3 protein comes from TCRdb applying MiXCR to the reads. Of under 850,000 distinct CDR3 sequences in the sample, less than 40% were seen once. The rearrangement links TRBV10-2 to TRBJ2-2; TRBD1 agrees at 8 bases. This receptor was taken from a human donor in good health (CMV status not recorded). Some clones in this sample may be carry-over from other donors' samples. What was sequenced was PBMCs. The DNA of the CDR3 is TGCGCCAGCAGGGGGACAGGGAACACCGGGGAGCTGTTTTTT. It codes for CASRGTGNTGELFF.